The present TCR beta chain was sequenced within a study of T cell responses to AZD1222 COVID-19 vaccine. Study overall: Second doses at about 4 or about 12 weeks were pooled.

The V end was cut by 6 bases, the J end by 2 bases, with 10 bases between. Germline CDR1 reads MDHEN; CDR2 reads SYDVKM. The CDR3 extends over 13 amino acids. The assay was immunoSEQ multiplex PCR, and TCRdb's table has in-frame clones only and misses some. The table records some 160,000 clones, about 90% of them present only once. Study-wide findings and caveats: CD4 TCRs associated with vaccination spanned spike, dominating at 160-218 and 743-854. Elevations in Spike-specific TCR breadth and depth followed administration of two AZD1222 doses.

This clone was counted a single time. Its target is unknown. Sequencing was performed on peripheral blood, taken on day 0 of AZD1222 vaccination. J is TRBJ1-2 and V is TRBV28, with D possibly being TRBD1 (6 bases). The sequence came from an adult in good health. The CDR3 bases are TGTGCCAGCAGCTTACAGGGAAACTATGGCTACACCTTC. Its protein product is CASSLQGNYGYTF.